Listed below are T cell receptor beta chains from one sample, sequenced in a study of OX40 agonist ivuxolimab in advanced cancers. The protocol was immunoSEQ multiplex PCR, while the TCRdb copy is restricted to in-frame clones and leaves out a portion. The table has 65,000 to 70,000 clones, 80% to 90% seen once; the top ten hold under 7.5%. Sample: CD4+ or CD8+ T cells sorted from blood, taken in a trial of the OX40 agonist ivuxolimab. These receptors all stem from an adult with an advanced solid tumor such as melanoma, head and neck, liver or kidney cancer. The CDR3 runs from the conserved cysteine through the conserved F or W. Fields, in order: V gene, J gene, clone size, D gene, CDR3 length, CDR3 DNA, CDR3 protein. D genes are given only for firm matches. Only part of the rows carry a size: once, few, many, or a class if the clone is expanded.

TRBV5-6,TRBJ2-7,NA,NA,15,TGTGCCAGCAGCGCGGGACAACTACCCTCCTACGAGCAGTACTTC,CASSAGQLPSYEQYF
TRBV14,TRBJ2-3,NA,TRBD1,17,TGTGCCAGCAGCCAAGAGTACGGAGGACAGGGATATTATACGCAGTATTTT,CASSQEYGGQGYYTQYF
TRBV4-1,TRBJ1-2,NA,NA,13,TGCGCCAGCAGCCCCAGGACCTGGGATGGCTACACCTTC,CASSPRTWDGYTF
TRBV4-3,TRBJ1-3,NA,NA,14,TGCGCCAGCAGCCAGACCCAAGCAGGAAACACCATATATTTT,CASSQTQAGNTIYF
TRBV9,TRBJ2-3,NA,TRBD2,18,TGTGCCAGCAGCCGTAGTACTAGCGGGGGGGCTTCCACAGATACGCAGTATTTT,CASSRSTSGGASTDTQYF
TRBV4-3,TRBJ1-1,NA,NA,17,TGCGCCAGCAGCCAAGAAAGGGGGGGGGCACGCAAGACTGAAGCTTTCTTT,CASSQERGGARKTEAFF
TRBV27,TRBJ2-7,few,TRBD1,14,TGTGCCAGCAGTTTAGGACAGGGTCCCTACGAGCAGTACTTC,CASSLGQGPYEQYF
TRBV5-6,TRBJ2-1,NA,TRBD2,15,TGTGCCAGCAGCTTGACTTCTAGCGGGGGGAATGAGCAGTTCTTC,CASSLTSSGGNEQFF
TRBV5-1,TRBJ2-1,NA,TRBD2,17,TGCGCCAGCAGCTTGGAGGGGACTAGCGGGGGGTACCTTGAGCAGTTCTTC,CASSLEGTSGGYLEQFF
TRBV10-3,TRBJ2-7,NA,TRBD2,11,TGTGCCAGCCTAGCGGGTAACGAGCAGTACTTC,CASLAGNEQYF
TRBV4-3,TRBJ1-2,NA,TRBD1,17,TGCGCCAGCAGTACGATTACAAGGACAGGGGGCCGCTATGGCTACACCTTC,CASSTITRTGGRYGYTF
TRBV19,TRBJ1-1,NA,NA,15,TGTGCCAGTAGTACGGAGGGGTCCATGAACACTGAAGCTTTCTTT,CASSTEGSMNTEAFF
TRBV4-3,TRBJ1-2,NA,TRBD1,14,TGCGCCAGCAGCCAGGACAGGGTAAACTATGGCTACACCTTC,CASSQDRVNYGYTF
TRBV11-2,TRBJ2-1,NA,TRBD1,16,TGTGCCAGCAGCGGCCGGGACAGAGATACTCACAATGAGCAGTTCTTC,CASSGRDRDTHNEQFF
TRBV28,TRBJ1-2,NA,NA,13,TGTGCCAGCAGTTTCCAGGCGCTCTATGGCTACACCTTC,CASSFQALYGYTF
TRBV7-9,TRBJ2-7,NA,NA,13,TGTGCCAGCATCGCGAGCGGTTCCTACGAGCAGTACTTC,CASIASGSYEQYF
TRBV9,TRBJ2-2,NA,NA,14,TGTGCCAGCAGCGCCTTTGGGGGTACCGGGGAGCTGTTTTTT,CASSAFGGTGELFF
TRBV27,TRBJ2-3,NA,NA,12,TGTGCCAGCAGTTTCAGTTCAGATACGCAGTATTTT,CASSFSSDTQYF